These 20 T cell receptor beta chains originate from one sample sequenced in a study of cytomegalovirus exposure and HLA in healthy donors. The PCR had 60 Vbeta and 13 Jbeta primers. The assay was immunoSEQ multiplex PCR, and TCRdb's table has in-frame clones only and misses some. This table has fewer than 250,000 clones, over 70% appearing once. The sequenced sample was PBMCs. These receptors originate from a woman between 25 and 40 years old in good health and CMV-seropositive.

The chain has TRBV28 and TRBJ2-7, with D perhaps matching TRBD2 (5 bases). There are 15 residues in the CDR3. Per the germline V gene, CDR1 is MDHEN and CDR2 is SYDVKM. The V end lost 5 bases, the J end lost 0 bases, and 14 bases lay between the germline ends. CDR3 sequence (DNA): TGTGCCAGCAGTCCCAGGACTTCAAGCTCCTACGAGCAGTACTTC. Protein sequence: CASSPRTSSSYEQYF.

The V and J genes are TRBV5-6 and TRBJ2-3; TRBD1 agrees at 8 bases. V gave up 4 bases and J gave up 5 bases; unmatched junction bases: 6. The CDR3 extends over 14 amino acids. Germline CDR1 is SGHDT and CDR2 is YYEEEE. CDR3 in DNA: TGTGCCAGCAGCCCGGACAGGGTCAGAGATACGCAGTATTTT. Translated, it gives CASSPDRVRDTQYF.

The sample holds a few counts of this clone. The genes are TRBV5-4 and TRBJ2-7; the match to TRBD2 covers 8 bases. The CDR3 is 15 amino acids. Germline trimming cut 2 bases from V and 2 bases from J; bases unmatched to any gene: 6. Germline V CDR1 and CDR2: SGHNT, YYREEE (reference sequence). The CDR3 bases are TGTGCCAGCAGCTTAGCGGGAGTAGGCGCCTACGAGCAGTACTTC. Translating it yields CASSLAGVGAYEQYF.

This clone occurred a few times. The gene calls are TRBV5-6 and TRBJ2-4, with D possibly being TRBD2 (5 bases). Germline CDR1 and CDR2: SGHDT and YYEEEE. Trimming pared 4 bases from V and 10 bases from J, leaving 18 bases between. The CDR3 extends over 14 amino acids. The CDR3 coding sequence is TGTGCCAGCAGCCTCGGACTCGAGGAAACTATTCAGTACTTC. This encodes CASSLGLEETIQYF.

The chain joins TRBV5-8 to TRBJ2-5; the D gene is possibly TRBD2 (5 bases). Trimming removed 0 bases from V and 5 bases from J, with 14 bases in between. This CDR3 comprises 15 residues. CDR1 SGHTS and CDR2 YDEGEE come from the germline V gene. CDR3 loop: CASSLAGLMWETQYF. As DNA, the CDR3 is TGTGCCAGCAGCTTGGCTGGACTCATGTGGGAGACCCAGTACTTC.

This chain connects TRBV25-1 to TRBJ1-1; perhaps TRBD1 as D (6 bases). The CDR3 sequence is 15 residues long. V was cut by 5 bases and J by 6 bases, with 19 bases left in between. CDR1 is MGHDK and CDR2 is SYGVNS in the germline V gene. Written as DNA, the CDR3 is TGTGCCAGCAGTCAGAGCGGGGGCGCTCAGGCTGAAGCTTTCTTT. Encoded protein: CASSQSGGAQAEAFF.

This chain's CDR3 is CATSRDRRVAGGSYNEQFF. CDR3 DNA: TGTGCCACCAGCAGAGATCGTAGAGTAGCGGGAGGCTCCTACAATGAGCAGTTCTTC. The chain couples TRBV15 to TRBJ2-1; 10 nucleotides line up with TRBD2. Germline loops: CDR1 LNHNV, CDR2 YYDKDF (reference sequence). The CDR3 contains 19 residues. With 0 bases clipped from V and 0 bases from J, the junction kept 8 bases outside the gene matches.

The chain recombines TRBV27 with TRBJ2-7, with 9 bases lining up with TRBD2. Germline V gene data show CDR1 as MNHEY and CDR2 as SMNVEV (reference sequence). The J segment lost 0 bases and the V segment lost 3 bases, leaving 3 bases of the junction unmatched. The CDR3 is 15 residues long. CDR3: CASSFSGGYSYEQYF. In DNA, the CDR3 is TGTGCCAGCAGTTTTAGCGGGGGCTACTCCTACGAGCAGTACTTC.

The chain links TRBV4-1 to TRBJ2-2; D unclear. The CDR3 extends over 12 amino acids. Per the germline V gene, CDR1 is MGHRA and CDR2 is YSYEKL. V gave up 4 bases and J gave up 3 bases, with 3 bases separating them. The DNA of the CDR3 is TGCGCCAGCAGCCCATACACCGGGGAGCTGTTTTTT. Translation: CASSPYTGELFF.

The chain joins TRBV19 to TRBJ1-5; 8 nucleotides align to TRBD1. The CDR3 runs 15 residues. Germline CDR1 is LNHDA and CDR2 is SQIVND (reference sequence). Trimming removed 7 bases from V and 7 bases from J; junction bases left unmatched: 12. The CDR3 sequence: CASIPFGQGGQPQHF. In DNA, the CDR3 is TGTGCCAGTATCCCCTTCGGACAGGGCGGGCAGCCCCAGCATTTT.

CDR3: CASSSRGRGYGYTF. DNA for the CDR3: TGTGCCAGCAGCTCCCGCGGCAGGGGCTATGGCTACACCTTC. This chain connects TRBV12-1 to TRBJ1-2; no check of the table's D call, TRBD1, against the DNA was made. TRBV12-1 represents a pseudogene. CDR3 size: 14 residues.

This chain links TRBV6-1 with TRBJ2-5, with 7 bases that match TRBD2. Losses at the gene ends were 7 bases for V and 11 bases for J; bases not matched to a gene: 10. Germline CDR1 reads MNHNS; CDR2 reads SASEGT. The CDR3 contains 12 residues. This CDR3 reads CASTGLAVKQYF. DNA for the CDR3: TGTGCCAGCACTGGGCTAGCGGTAAAGCAGTACTTC.

V gene TRBV25-1 combines with J gene TRBJ2-5; D possibly corresponds to TRBD2 (6 bases). The end of the DNA aligns better with TRBJ2-7, so the J call may be wrong. The CDR3 extends over 14 amino acids. Germline assignment: CDR1 MGHDK and CDR2 SYGVNS. The CDR3 DNA reads as TGTGCCAGCAGTGTCGGGACTGGGACCTACGAGCAGTACTTC. Amino acid sequence: CASSVGTGTYEQYF.

The chain combines TRBV6-1 with TRBJ2-5; D is possibly TRBD2 (7 bases). The CDR3 sequence is 17 residues long. Trimming removed 4 bases from V and 2 bases from J, with 20 bases in between. Looked up from germline, CDR1 is MNHNS and CDR2 is SASEGT. Here the CDR3 DNA reads TGTGCCAGCAGTGGAGACTCCCCGGGGGGCTTTCAAGAGACCCAGTACTTC. It codes for CASSGDSPGGFQETQYF.

Details on this clone: Germline and junction disagree at one end, which may indicate a read error. The CDR3 DNA reads TGTTCCAGCAGCCCCGACCAAGAGACCCAGTACTTC. Protein: CSSSPDQETQYF. This chain uses TRBV7-9 with TRBJ2-5; D not certain. The CDR3 extends over 12 amino acids. The germline V gene has CDR1 SEHNR and CDR2 FQNEAQ (reference sequence). Variable domain in full (rest from reference TRBV7-9 and TRBJ2-5): DTGVSQNPRHKITKRGQNVTFRCDPISEHNRLYWYRQTLGQGPEFLTYFQNEAQLEKSRLLSDRFSAERPKGSFSTLEIQRTEQGDSAMYLCSSSPDQETQYFGPGTRLLVL.

Turning to this clone: This same CDR3 is encoded by further DNA sequences in the sample. The chain is built from TRBV11-2 and TRBJ2-2; D not certain. This CDR3 has 13 residues. The V gene lost 1 base and the J gene lost 4 bases, with 4 bases spanning the gap. Germline CDR1 SGHAT, CDR2 FQNNGV. Here the CDR3 reads CASSLAGTGELFF. As DNA, the CDR3 is TGTGCCAGCAGCTTAGCAGGCACCGGGGAGCTGTTTTTT.

Only one count was recorded for this clone. The chain is built from TRBV6-1 and TRBJ1-5; 7 bases match TRBD1. There are 13 residues in the CDR3. Germline assignment: CDR1 MNHNS and CDR2 SASEGT. With V trimmed by 8 bases and J by 6 bases, 7 bases remained unmatched. DNA for the CDR3: TGTGCCAGCGGGACAGACCTGCTTCAGCCCCAGCATTTT. As protein: CASGTDLLQPQHF.

This clone was detected once. The V and J genes are TRBV11-2 and TRBJ1-1, with TRBD1 as a possible D gene (6 bases). The CDR3 contains 16 residues. Germline V gene lookup returns CDR1 SGHAT and CDR2 FQNNGV. With 8 bases removed from V and 0 bases from J, the gap between germline ends came to 19 bases. The CDR3 here is CASFGEGGAVNTEAFF. The CDR3 coding sequence is TGTGCCAGCTTTGGAGAGGGGGGGGCGGTGAACACTGAAGCTTTCTTT.

The rearrangement uses TRBV7-9 and TRBJ2-5; D might be TRBD2 (6 bases). Near its end, the DNA agrees better with TRBJ2-7, so the J call may be wrong. Looked up from germline, CDR1 is SEHNR and CDR2 is FQNEAQ (reference sequence). The CDR3 length is 14 residues. CDR3 nucleotides: TGTGCCAGCAGCGCGGGACTCGAGACCTACGAGCAGTACTTC. This translates into CASSAGLETYEQYF.

V and J are TRBV4-1 and TRBJ2-7; D is ambiguous. Trimming pared 4 bases from V and 0 bases from J, leaving 19 bases between. This CDR3 has 17 residues. In germline, CDR1 is MGHRA, CDR2 YSYEKL. The CDR3 here is CASSRSWKAPSSYEQYF. The CDR3 region has the DNA TGCGCCAGCAGCCGTTCATGGAAAGCGCCGAGCTCCTACGAGCAGTACTTC.